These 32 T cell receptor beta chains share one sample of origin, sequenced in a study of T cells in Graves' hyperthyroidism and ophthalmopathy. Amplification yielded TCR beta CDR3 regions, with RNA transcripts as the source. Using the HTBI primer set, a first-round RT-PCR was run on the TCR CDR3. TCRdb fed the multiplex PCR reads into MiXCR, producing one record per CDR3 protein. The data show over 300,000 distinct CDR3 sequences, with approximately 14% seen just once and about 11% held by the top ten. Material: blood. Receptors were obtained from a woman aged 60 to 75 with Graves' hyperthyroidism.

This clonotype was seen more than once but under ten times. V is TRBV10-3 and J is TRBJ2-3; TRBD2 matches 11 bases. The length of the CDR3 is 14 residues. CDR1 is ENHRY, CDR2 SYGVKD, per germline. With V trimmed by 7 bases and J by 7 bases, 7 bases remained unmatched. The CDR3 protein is CAITDGTSGNTQYF. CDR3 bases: TGTGCCATCACCGACGGGACTAGCGGAAATACGCAGTATTTT.

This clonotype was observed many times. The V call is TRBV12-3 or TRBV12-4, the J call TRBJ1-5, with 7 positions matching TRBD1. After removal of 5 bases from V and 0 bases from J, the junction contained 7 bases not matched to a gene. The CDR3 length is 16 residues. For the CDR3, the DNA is TGTGCCAGCAGTCCACAGGGACAGTATAGCAATCAGCCCCAGCATTTT. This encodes CASSPQGQYSNQPQHF.

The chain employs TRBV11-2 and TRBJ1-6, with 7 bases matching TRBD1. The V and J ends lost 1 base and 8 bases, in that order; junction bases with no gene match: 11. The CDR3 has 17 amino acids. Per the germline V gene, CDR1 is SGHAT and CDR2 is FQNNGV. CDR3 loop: CASSLAAGWTGYSPLHF. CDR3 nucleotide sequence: TGTGCCAGCAGCTTAGCTGCGGGGTGGACAGGCTATTCACCCCTCCACTTT.

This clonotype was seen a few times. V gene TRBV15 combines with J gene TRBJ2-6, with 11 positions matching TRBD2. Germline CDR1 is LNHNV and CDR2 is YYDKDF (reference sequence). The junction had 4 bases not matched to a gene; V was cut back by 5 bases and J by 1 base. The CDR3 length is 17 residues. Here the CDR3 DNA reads TGTGCCACCAGCGGGACTAGCGGAGCTTCTGGGGCCAACGTCCTGACTTTC. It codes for CATSGTSGASGANVLTF.

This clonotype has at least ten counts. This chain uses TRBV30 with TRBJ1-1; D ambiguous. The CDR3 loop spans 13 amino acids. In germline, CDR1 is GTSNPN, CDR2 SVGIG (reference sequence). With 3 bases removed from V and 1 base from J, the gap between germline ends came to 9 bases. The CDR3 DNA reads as TGTGCCTGGAGCCGAGACGGGAACACTGAAGCTTTCTTT. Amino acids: CAWSRDGNTEAFF.

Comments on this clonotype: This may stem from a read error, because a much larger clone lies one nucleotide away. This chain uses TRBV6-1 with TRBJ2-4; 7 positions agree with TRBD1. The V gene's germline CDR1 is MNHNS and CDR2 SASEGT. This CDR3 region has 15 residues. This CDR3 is CASSEAGDRRNILYF. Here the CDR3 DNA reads TGTGCCAGCAGTGAAGCGGGGGACAGAAGAAACATTCTGTACTTC.

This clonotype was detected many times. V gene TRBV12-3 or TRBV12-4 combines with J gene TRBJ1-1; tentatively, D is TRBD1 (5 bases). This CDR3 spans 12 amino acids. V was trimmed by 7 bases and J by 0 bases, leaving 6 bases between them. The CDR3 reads CASNRLNTEAFF. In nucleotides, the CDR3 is TGTGCCAGCAACAGGTTGAACACTGAAGCTTTCTTT.

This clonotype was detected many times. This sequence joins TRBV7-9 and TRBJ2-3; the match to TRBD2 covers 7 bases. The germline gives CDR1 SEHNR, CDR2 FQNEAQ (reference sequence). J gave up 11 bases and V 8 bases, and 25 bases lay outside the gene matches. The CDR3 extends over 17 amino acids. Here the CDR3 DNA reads TGTGCCAGCGAAGCCGCGGGAACTGGACTAGGAGGGGTGGGGCAGTATTTT. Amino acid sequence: CASEAAGTGLGGVGQYF.

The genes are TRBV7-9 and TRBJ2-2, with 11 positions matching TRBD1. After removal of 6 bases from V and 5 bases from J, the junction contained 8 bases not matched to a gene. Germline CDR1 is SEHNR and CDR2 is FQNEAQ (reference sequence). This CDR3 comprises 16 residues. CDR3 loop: CASSRGQGARTGELFF. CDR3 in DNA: TGTGCCAGCAGTCGTGGACAGGGGGCGCGGACCGGGGAGCTGTTTTTT.

The DNA for the CDR3 is TGTGCCAGCAGCCCCAATTTGGGTCGGTTATACGAGCAGTACTTC. Translation: CASSPNLGRLYEQYF. The V call is TRBV6-1, the J call TRBJ2-7; D remains ambiguous. CDR1 is MNHNS, CDR2 SASEGT, per germline. With 6 bases removed from V and 4 bases from J, the gap between germline ends came to 19 bases. The length of the CDR3 is 15 residues.

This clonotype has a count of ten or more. The DNA of the CDR3 is TGTGCCAGCAGTTATAGTCTCGGGGGCGGCGGGGTGAACACTGAAGCTTTCTTT. Translation: CASSYSLGGGGVNTEAFF. The V gene is TRBV6-1, the J gene TRBJ1-1; a weak D match, TRBD1 (6 bases). Germline V gives CDR1 MNHNS, CDR2 SASEGT. This CDR3 has 18 amino acids. V lost 5 bases, J lost 0 bases, and 22 bases lay in between.

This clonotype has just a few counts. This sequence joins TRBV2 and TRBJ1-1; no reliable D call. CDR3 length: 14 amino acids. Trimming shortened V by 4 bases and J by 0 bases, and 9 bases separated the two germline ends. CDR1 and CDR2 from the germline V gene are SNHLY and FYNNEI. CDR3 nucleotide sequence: TGTGCCAGCAGTGTGGTAAGGGTGAACACTGAAGCTTTCTTT. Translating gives CASSVVRVNTEAFF.

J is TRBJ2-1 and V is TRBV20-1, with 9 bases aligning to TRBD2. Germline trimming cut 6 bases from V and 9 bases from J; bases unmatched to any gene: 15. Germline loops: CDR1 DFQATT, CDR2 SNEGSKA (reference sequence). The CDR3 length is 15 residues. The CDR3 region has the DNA TGCAGTGCAGAAAAGGGCGGGAGGGGTAGTTCTGAGCAGTTCTTC. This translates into CSAEKGGRGSSEQFF.

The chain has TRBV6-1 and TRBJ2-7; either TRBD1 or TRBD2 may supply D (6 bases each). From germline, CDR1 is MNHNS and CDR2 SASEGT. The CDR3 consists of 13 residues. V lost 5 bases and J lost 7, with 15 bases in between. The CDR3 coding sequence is TGTGCCAGCAGTCGGGGGCCAAGTCGAGAGCAGTACTTC. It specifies CASSRGPSREQYF.

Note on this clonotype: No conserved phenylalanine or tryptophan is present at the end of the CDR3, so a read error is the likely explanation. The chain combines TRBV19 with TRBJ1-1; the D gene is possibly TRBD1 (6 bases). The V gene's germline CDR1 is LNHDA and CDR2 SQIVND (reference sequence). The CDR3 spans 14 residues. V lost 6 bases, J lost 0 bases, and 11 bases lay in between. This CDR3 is CASSLTGLNTEAFL. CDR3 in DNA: TGTGCCAGTAGCCTGACAGGCTTGAACACTGAAGCTTTCCTT.

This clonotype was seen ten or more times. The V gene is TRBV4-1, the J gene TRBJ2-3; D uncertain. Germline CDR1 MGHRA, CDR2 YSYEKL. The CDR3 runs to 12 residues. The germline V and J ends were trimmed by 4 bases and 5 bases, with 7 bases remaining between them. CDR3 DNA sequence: TGCGCCAGCAGCCTTAGACTAGATACGCAGTATTTT. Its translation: CASSLRLDTQYF.

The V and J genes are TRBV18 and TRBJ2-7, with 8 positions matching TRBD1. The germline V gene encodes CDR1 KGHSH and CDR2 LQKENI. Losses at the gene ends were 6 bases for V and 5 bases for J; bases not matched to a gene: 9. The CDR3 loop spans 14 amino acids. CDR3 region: CASSRGQVLDEQYF. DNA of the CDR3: TGTGCCAGCTCGCGGGGACAGGTGCTGGACGAGCAGTACTTC.

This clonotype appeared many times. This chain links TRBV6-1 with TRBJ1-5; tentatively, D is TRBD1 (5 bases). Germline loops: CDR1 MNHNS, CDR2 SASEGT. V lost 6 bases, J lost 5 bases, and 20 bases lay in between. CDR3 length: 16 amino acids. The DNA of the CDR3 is TGTGCCAGCAGAGAGAGAGGGGCAGGGTATTATCAGCCCCAGCATTTT. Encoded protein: CASRERGAGYYQPQHF.

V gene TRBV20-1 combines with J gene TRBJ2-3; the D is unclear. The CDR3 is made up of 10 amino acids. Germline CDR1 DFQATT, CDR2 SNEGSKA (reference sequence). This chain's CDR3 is CSALGDTQYF. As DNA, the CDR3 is TGCAGCGCTCTGGGGGATACGCAGTATTTT.

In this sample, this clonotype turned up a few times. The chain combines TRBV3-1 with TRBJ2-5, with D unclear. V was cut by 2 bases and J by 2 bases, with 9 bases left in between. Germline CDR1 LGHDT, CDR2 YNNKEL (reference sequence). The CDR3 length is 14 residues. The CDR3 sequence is CASSQFVRQETQYF. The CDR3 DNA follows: TGTGCCAGCAGCCAATTTGTCAGGCAAGAGACCCAGTACTTC.

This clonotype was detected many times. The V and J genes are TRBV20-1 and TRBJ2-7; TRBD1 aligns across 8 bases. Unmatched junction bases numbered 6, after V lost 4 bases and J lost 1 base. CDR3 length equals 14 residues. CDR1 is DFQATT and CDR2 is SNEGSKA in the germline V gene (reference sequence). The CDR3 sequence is CSAKTGQGSYEQYF. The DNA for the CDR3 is TGCAGTGCTAAAACCGGACAGGGTTCCTACGAGCAGTACTTC.

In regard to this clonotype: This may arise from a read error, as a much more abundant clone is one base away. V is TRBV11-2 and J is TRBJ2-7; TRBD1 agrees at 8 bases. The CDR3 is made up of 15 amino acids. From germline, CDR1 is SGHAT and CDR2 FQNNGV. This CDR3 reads CASRRPGQDIYGQYF. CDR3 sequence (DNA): TGTGCCAGCAGACGCCCGGGACAGGACATTTACGGGCAGTACTTC. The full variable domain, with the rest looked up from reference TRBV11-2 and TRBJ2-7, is EAGVAQSPRYKIIEKRQSVAFWCNPISGHATLYWYQQILGQGPKLLIQFQNNGVVDDSQLPKDRFSAERLKGVDSTLKIQPAKLEDSAVYLCASRRPGQDIYGQYFGPGTRLTVT.

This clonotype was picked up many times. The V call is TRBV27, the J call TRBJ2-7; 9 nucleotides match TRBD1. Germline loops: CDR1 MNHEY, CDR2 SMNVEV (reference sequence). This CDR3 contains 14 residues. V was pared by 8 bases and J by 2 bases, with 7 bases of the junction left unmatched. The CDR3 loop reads CASAPGTGTYEQYF. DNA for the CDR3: TGTGCCAGCGCCCCCGGGACAGGGACCTACGAGCAGTACTTC.

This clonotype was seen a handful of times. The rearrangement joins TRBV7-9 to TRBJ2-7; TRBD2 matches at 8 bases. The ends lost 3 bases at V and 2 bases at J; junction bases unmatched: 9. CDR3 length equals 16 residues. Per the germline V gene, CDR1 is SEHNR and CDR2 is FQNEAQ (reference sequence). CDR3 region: CASSFVGGRSTYEQYF. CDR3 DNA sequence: TGTGCCAGCAGCTTTGTCGGCGGGAGGTCCACCTACGAGCAGTACTTC.

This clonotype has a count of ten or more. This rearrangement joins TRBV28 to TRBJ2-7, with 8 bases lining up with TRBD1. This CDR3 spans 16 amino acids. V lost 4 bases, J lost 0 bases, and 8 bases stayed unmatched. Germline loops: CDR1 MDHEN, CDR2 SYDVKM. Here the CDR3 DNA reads TGTGCCAGCAGTTCCCTTCGGGACAGGAGCTCCTACGAGCAGTACTTC. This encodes CASSSLRDRSSYEQYF.

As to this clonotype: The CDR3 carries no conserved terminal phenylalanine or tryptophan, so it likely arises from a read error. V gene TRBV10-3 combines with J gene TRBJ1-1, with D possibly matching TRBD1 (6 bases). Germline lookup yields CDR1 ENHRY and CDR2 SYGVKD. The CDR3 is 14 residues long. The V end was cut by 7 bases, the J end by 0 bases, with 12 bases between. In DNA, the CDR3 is TGTGCCATCACCCGAGGACAGATGAACACTGAAGCTTTCCTT. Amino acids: CAITRGQMNTEAFL.

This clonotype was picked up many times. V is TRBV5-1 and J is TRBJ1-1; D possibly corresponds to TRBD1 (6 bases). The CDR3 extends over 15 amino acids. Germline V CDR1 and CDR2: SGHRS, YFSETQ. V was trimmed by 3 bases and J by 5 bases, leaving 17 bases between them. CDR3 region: CASSYSGAPATEAFF. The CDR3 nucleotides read TGCGCCAGCAGCTACTCAGGGGCCCCTGCTACTGAAGCTTTCTTT.

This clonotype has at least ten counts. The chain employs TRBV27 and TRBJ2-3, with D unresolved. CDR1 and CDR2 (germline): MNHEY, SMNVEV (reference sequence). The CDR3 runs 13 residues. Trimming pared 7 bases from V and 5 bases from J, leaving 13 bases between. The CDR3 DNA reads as TGTGCCAGCACTCGAATACCCGGAGATACGCAGTATTTT. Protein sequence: CASTRIPGDTQYF.

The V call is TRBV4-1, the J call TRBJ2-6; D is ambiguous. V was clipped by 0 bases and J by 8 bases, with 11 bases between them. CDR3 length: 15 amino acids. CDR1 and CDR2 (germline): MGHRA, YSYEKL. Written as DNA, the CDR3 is TGCGCCAGCAGCCAAGATACTCTGGTAACCAACGTCCTGACTTTC. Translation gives CASSQDTLVTNVLTF.

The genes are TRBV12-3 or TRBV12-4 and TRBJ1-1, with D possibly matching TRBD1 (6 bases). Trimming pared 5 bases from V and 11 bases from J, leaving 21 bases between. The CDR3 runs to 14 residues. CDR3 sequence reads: CASSTNGGATGAFF. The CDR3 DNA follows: TGTGCCAGCAGTACGAATGGGGGGGCGACTGGGGCTTTCTTT.

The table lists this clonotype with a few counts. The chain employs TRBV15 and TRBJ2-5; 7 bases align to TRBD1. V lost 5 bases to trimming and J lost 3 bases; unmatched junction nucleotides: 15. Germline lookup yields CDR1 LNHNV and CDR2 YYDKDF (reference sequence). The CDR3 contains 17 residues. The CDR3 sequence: CATSPHPGLTGEETQYF. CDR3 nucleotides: TGTGCCACCAGCCCTCACCCGGGCCTTACAGGGGAAGAGACCCAGTACTTC.

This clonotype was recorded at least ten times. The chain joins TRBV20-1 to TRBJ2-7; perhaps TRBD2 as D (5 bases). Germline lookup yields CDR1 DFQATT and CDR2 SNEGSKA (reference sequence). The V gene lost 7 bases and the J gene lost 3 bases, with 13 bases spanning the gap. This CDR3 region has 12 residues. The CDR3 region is CSGADSNYEQYF. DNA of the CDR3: TGCAGTGGCGCGGACTCTAACTACGAGCAGTACTTC.